The sequence of this TCR beta chain was determined in a study of regulatory T cells in long-lasting Graves disease. The authors built TCR beta libraries using iRepertoire HTBI primers and Arm-PCR of CDR3 regions. One entry per CDR3 protein results from TCRdb running MiXCR on the multiplex PCR reads. The sample lists about 440,000 distinct CDR3 sequences; just under 15% were seen once. The time point was: newly diagnosed GD, antithyroid drugs for less than 3 months. Construction of the TCR library relied on RNA isolated from PBMCs. The study, taken as a whole, reports: Persistent Graves' patients had lower TCR diversity than newly diagnosed ones.

Points on this clonotype: Its antigen is currently unknown.

Trimming took 0 bases from V and 2 from J; bases not matched to a gene: 7. The germline gives CDR1 MGHRA, CDR2 YSYEKL. The CDR3 is 16 residues long. These data also formed part of another study, on T cells in Graves' hyperthyroidism and ophthalmopathy. That work adds: Ophthalmopathy prediction by the model preceded onset by a median about 6 months.

The chain couples TRBV4-1 to TRBJ2-7; 7 positions match TRBD2. The receptor comes from a woman in her twenties or thirties with Graves disease. Sequencing used peripheral blood mononuclear cells (PBMCs), obtained at new diagnosis, from a patient treated with antithyroid drugs. DNA for the CDR3: TGCGCCAGCAGCCAAGAAGGGGACCGGGGGGCCTACGAGCAGTACTTC. This encodes CASSQEGDRGAYEQYF.